The present TCR beta chain was sequenced within a study of OX40 agonist ivuxolimab in advanced cancers. Here immunoSEQ multiplex PCR was the method, and the copy in TCRdb shows in-frame clones only, minus some. The table lists 50,000 to 65,000 clones, over 90% of them singletons, with around 25% in the top ten. This CDR3 contains 16 residues. The germline gives CDR1 LGHNA, CDR2 YSLEER. V lost 1 base and J lost 4; bases outside the gene matches: 6. The input for sequencing was CD4+ or CD8+ T cells sorted from blood, taken in a trial of the OX40 agonist ivuxolimab. The J gene is TRBJ2-1, the V gene TRBV4-3, with 8 bases lining up with TRBD1. This sequence originates from an adult with an advanced solid tumor such as melanoma, head and neck, liver or kidney cancer. CDR3 DNA sequence: TGCGCCAGCAGCCAAGGGCCCACAGGGGGGTACAATGAGCAGTTCTTC. Translating it yields CASSQGPTGGYNEQFF.